The next 2 T cell receptor beta chains were all read from a single sample in a study of T-cell memory formation after mild COVID-19. TCRdb redid the calling of the 5' RACE reads with MiXCR, one entry per CDR3 protein. Of about 210,000 distinct CDR3 sequences in the sample, more than 9% were seen once. Sequencing input: PBMCs or a T cell subset sorted from them (not recorded which). These receptors were collected from a young man who had mild COVID-19 (a few samples of this study predate the infection). Cell type and time point are not known.

This chain connects TRBV3-1 to TRBJ2-1, with 9 bases matching TRBD2. The CDR3 totals 14 residues. The V segment lost 8 bases and the J segment 6 bases; nucleotides outside the gene matches: 8. Per germline, CDR1 LGHDT and CDR2 YNNKEL (reference sequence). The CDR3 here is CASLLAGTTNEQFF. CDR3 nucleotide sequence: TGTGCCAGCCTTCTAGCGGGGACAACCAATGAGCAGTTCTTC.

The V and J genes are TRBV29-1 and TRBJ2-1; weak D call: TRBD2 (6 bases). The CDR3 consists of 17 residues. Germline V gene data show CDR1 as SQVTM and CDR2 as ANQGSEA. Deletions cut 5 bases from V and 1 base from J, with 21 bases between. The DNA for the CDR3 is TGCAGCGTTTTCTTCCTAGCGCGGCAAAGGTCCTACAATGAGCAGTTCTTC. It codes for CSVFFLARQRSYNEQFF.